The rows below give T cell receptor beta chains drawn from one sample of a study of tumor-infiltrating lymphocytes in primary liver carcinoma. MiXCR, run by TCRdb on the multiplex PCR reads, gives a single entry per CDR3 protein. The sample lists 90,000 to 150,000 distinct CDR3 sequences; around 70% were seen once. The sequenced sample was tumor-adjacent normal liver tissue. The source is a woman in her sixties with primary liver carcinoma and hepatitis B virus infection. CDR3s include the opening cysteine and the closing phenylalanine or tryptophan. The order of the fields is CDR3 DNA, CDR3 protein, clone size, J gene, V gene, D gene, CDR3 length. A D gene is named only where the DNA matches it firmly. A row's size may be missing; if present it is once, few, many or a size class.

DNA: TGTACCAGCAACCAAGAAAAATTCTCTGGGGCCAACGTCCTGACTTTC
CDR3: CTSNQEKFSGANVLTF
size: NA
J: TRBJ2-6
V: TRBV4-2
D: NA
length: 16

DNA: TGTGCCAGCATAACGGGAGGACGCTACGAGCAGTACTTC
CDR3: CASITGGRYEQYF
size: many
J: TRBJ2-7
V: TRBV28
D: TRBD2
length: 13

DNA: TGTGCCATCAGTAGTGAAGGGGCCCAGGGTTGGACTGAAGCTTTCTTT
CDR3: CAISSEGAQGWTEAFF
size: NA
J: TRBJ1-1
V: TRBV6-5
D: NA
length: 16

DNA: TGTGCCGGCAACCAGGGACTAGTCCCTTGCACAGATACGCAGTATTTT
CDR3: CAGNQGLVPCTDTQYF
size: NA
J: TRBJ2-3
V: TRBV11-2
D: TRBD2
length: 16

DNA: TGTGCCAGCAGTTCCCCGACGGGGTTTGCGGACACCTACAATGAGCAGTTCTTC
CDR3: CASSSPTGFADTYNEQFF
size: few
J: TRBJ2-1
V: TRBV28
D: NA
length: 18

DNA: TGTGTCAACAGCAGAGCCACCCTAGGGGAAGCTTTCTTT
CDR3: CVNSRATLGEAFF
size: once
J: TRBJ1-1
V: TRBV6-5
D: NA
length: 13

DNA: TGTGCCAGTAGTTCAGTAGCGGGAGTAAAAGGATCCGGGGAGCTGTTTTTT
CDR3: CASSSVAGVKGSGELFF
size: NA
J: TRBJ2-2
V: TRBV28
D: TRBD2
length: 17

DNA: TGTGCCAGTAGTATGAATGGCGGGCAGTTGAACACTGAAGCTTTCTTT
CDR3: CASSMNGGQLNTEAFF
size: NA
J: TRBJ1-1
V: TRBV19
D: NA
length: 16

DNA: TGTGCCAGCAGTTTTTTGGGCTATGGCTACACCTTC
CDR3: CASSFLGYGYTF
size: many
J: TRBJ1-2
V: TRBV28
D: NA
length: 12

DNA: TGTGCCATATACAGGGCCCAGGGGGGTAATGGGCAGTTCTTC
CDR3: CAIYRAQGGNGQFF
size: NA
J: TRBJ2-1
V: TRBV2
D: NA
length: 14

DNA: TGTGCCAGCAGCCCCGTGAGCAAGGACACCGGGGAGCTGTTTTTC
CDR3: CASSPVSKDTGELFF
size: NA
J: TRBJ2-2
V: TRBV11-2
D: NA
length: 15

DNA: TGTGTCAGCAGCTCCTCTCAGCGGGTAGCTAGCGCAGATACGCAGTATTTT
CDR3: CVSSSSQRVASADTQYF
size: once
J: TRBJ2-3
V: TRBV11-2
D: NA
length: 17

DNA: TGTGCCAGCAGCCGTAGCGGGAGGTCCTACGAGCAGTACTTC
CDR3: CASSRSGRSYEQYF
size: many
J: TRBJ2-7
V: TRBV4-2
D: TRBD2
length: 14

DNA: TGCGCCAGGAGCTTCCGGACAATGGGGGTCCAGTACTTC
CDR3: CARSFRTMGVQYF
size: NA
J: TRBJ2-5
V: TRBV4-1
D: NA
length: 13

DNA: TGTGCCAGCAGTTATCGACAGACGACCTACAATGAGCAGTTCTTC
CDR3: CASSYRQTTYNEQFF
size: NA
J: TRBJ2-1
V: TRBV6-6
D: NA
length: 15

DNA: TGCAGCGCGAGGGGGCTAAGGGGCAAGGGGCAAGAGGCCCAGTACTTC
CDR3: CSARGLRGKGQEAQYF
size: NA
J: TRBJ2-5
V: TRBV29-1
D: TRBD1
length: 16

DNA: TGTGCCAGCAGCTTGGGGAAACTAGCGGGAGGTGATGAGCAGTTCTTC
CDR3: CASSLGKLAGGDEQFF
size: NA
J: TRBJ2-1
V: TRBV7-2
D: TRBD2
length: 16

DNA: TGTGCCAACAGATCCAGGGGAGGGTTAAACGCAGATACGCAGTATTTT
CDR3: CANRSRGGLNADTQYF
size: NA
J: TRBJ2-3
V: TRBV6-9
D: NA
length: 16

DNA: TGTGCCAGCAGCTTAGCTGCGGGATTTAACGATGAGCAGTTCTTC
CDR3: CASSLAAGFNDEQFF
size: medium-sized
J: TRBJ2-1
V: TRBV11-2
D: NA
length: 15

DNA: TGTGCCAGCAGCTTGATCACAGGGGGCGACTATGGCTACACCTTC
CDR3: CASSLITGGDYGYTF
size: many
J: TRBJ1-2
V: TRBV5-8
D: TRBD1
length: 15

DNA: TGTGCCACTACCGGGTGGGAGTCGAGAGTTGAGCAGTTCTTC
CDR3: CATTGWESRVEQFF
size: NA
J: TRBJ2-1
V: TRBV12-3/TRBV12-4
D: NA
length: 14

DNA: TGTGCCAGCAGACCTCAGGGGGAAGTACAGCCCCAGCATTTT
CDR3: CASRPQGEVQPQHF
size: many
J: TRBJ1-5
V: TRBV28
D: TRBD1
length: 14

DNA: TGTAACAGCAGCCTTAACACAGATACGCAGTATTTT
CDR3: CNSSLNTDTQYF
size: NA
J: TRBJ2-3
V: TRBV11-2
D: NA
length: 12

DNA: TGCGCCAGCAGCCAACCGGGACAGGGGCATCAGCCCCAGCATTTT
CDR3: CASSQPGQGHQPQHF
size: many
J: TRBJ1-5
V: TRBV4-1
D: TRBD1
length: 15

DNA: TGCGCCAACAGCTTCTTGACAGACAGCACAGATACGCAGTATTTT
CDR3: CANSFLTDSTDTQYF
size: NA
J: TRBJ2-3
V: TRBV5-1
D: NA
length: 15

DNA: TGTGCCAGCAGTTTCCGGGACAGGGGGGTTGAGCAGTTCTTC
CDR3: CASSFRDRGVEQFF
size: NA
J: TRBJ2-1
V: TRBV12-3/TRBV12-4
D: TRBD1
length: 14

DNA: TGTGCCAGTAGCTTTAGAAGGCTAGTGGGAGGGGATGAGCAGTCCTTC
CDR3: CASSFRRLVGGDEQSF
size: NA
J: TRBJ2-1
V: TRBV11-1
D: TRBD2
length: 16

DNA: TGTGCCAGCAGATACGATACGGGTCCTTCTGGGGTCAACGTCCTGACTTTC
CDR3: CASRYDTGPSGVNVLTF
size: NA
J: TRBJ2-6
V: TRBV6-5
D: NA
length: 17

DNA: TGTACCAGCAGCCTTGACAGGGGCAGCAATGAGCAGTTCTTC
CDR3: CTSSLDRGSNEQFF
size: NA
J: TRBJ2-1
V: TRBV5-5
D: TRBD1
length: 14

DNA: TGTGCCGGCAGCTTTTCATCTGGGAACTATGGCTACACCTTC
CDR3: CAGSFSSGNYGYTF
size: NA
J: TRBJ1-2
V: TRBV7-8
D: NA
length: 14

DNA: TGTGCCAGCAGCTATGATAAGCACGTTTCACCCCTCCACTTT
CDR3: CASSYDKHVSPLHF
size: NA
J: TRBJ1-6
V: TRBV11-2
D: NA
length: 14

DNA: TGTGCCAGCCCCAGTGAGCAGTTATTC
CDR3: CASPSEQLF
size: NA
J: TRBJ2-1
V: TRBV12-1
D: NA
length: 9

DNA: TGTGCCAGGATCCCCGGGTTGCACTATGGCTACACCTTC
CDR3: CARIPGLHYGYTF
size: NA
J: TRBJ1-2
V: TRBV7-9
D: NA
length: 13

DNA: TGCGCCTGCAGCCATGAAGAGGGAAGCGGAACTGAAGCTTTCTTT
CDR3: CACSHEEGSGTEAFF
size: NA
J: TRBJ1-1
V: TRBV4-1
D: NA
length: 15

DNA: TGTGCCAGCAATTATGTGTCCGGCACAGATACGCAGAATTTT
CDR3: CASNYVSGTDTQNF
size: NA
J: TRBJ2-3
V: TRBV6-5
D: NA
length: 14

DNA: TGTGCCAGCGGCTATACTAGCAGTTCCACAGATACACAGAATTTT
CDR3: CASGYTSSSTDTQNF
size: once
J: TRBJ2-3
V: TRBV11-2
D: NA
length: 15

DNA: TGTGCCAGCAGCTTGGCTCCCGGGGGCGGTTACGAGCACTACTTC
CDR3: CASSLAPGGGYEHYF
size: NA
J: TRBJ2-7
V: TRBV5-6
D: NA
length: 15

DNA: TGTGCCAGCAGTTTATCCGAGACAGGGGCAACTAATGAAAAACTGTTTTTT
CDR3: CASSLSETGATNEKLFF
size: NA
J: TRBJ1-4
V: TRBV28
D: TRBD1
length: 17

DNA: TGTGCAGGGGCGGTTGGATGGGAGGCCCAGTACTTC
CDR3: CAGAVGWEAQYF
size: NA
J: TRBJ2-5
V: TRBV7-9
D: NA
length: 12